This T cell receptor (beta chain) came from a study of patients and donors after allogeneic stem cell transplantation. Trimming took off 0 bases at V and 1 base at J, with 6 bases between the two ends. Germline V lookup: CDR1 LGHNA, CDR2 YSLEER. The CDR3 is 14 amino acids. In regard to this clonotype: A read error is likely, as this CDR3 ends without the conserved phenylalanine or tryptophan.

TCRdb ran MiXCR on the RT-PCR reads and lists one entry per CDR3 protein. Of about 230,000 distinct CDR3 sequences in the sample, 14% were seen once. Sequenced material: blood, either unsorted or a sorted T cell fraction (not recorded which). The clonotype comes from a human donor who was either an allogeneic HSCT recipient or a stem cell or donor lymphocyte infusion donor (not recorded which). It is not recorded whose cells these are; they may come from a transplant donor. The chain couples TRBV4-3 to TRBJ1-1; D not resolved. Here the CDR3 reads CASSQDYWNTEAFY. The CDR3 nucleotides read TGCGCCAGCAGCCAAGATTATTGGAACACTGAAGCTTTCTAT.